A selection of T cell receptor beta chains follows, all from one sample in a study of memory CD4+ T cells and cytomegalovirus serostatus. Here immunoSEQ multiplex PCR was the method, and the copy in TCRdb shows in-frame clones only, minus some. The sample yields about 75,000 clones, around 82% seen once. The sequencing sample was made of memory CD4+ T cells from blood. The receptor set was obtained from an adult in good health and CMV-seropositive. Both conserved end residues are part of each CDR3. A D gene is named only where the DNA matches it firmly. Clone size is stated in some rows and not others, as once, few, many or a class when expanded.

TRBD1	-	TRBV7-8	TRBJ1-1	TGTGCCAGCAGCTGGGGGACAGGGGGGACTGAAGCTTTCTTT	CASSWGTGGTEAFF
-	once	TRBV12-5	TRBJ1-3	TGTGCTAGTGAGAGGGACATCGGAAACACCATATATTTT	CASERDIGNTIYF
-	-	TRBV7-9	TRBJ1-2	TGTGCCAGCAGCTTATCCGGCGGGAGATCTAACTATGGCTACACCTTC	CASSLSGGRSNYGYTF
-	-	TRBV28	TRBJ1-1	TGTGCCAGCAGTTTTGCGGGTCGGGCTTTCTTT	CASSFAGRAFF
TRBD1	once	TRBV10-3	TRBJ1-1	TGTGCCACTGCGGATCAGGGGGCGAACACTGAAGCTTTCTTT	CATADQGANTEAFF
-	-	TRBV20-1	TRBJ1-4	TGCAGTGCTAGGGGTGAAAAACTGTTTTTT	CSARGEKLFF
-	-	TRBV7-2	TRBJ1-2	TGTGCCAGTAGCTTAGCCTCCTCGGGCGGCTACACCTTC	CASSLASSGGYTF
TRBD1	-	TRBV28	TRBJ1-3	TGTGCCAGCAGCCTCGGACAGGGTTTTGGAAACACCATATATTTT	CASSLGQGFGNTIYF
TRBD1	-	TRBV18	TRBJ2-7	TGTGCCAGCTCACTGGGACAGGGCCGCTCCTACGAGCAGTACTTC	CASSLGQGRSYEQYF
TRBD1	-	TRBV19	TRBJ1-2	TGTGCCAGTAGTATAGGGGCAGGGGGCGGCTATGGCTACACCTTC	CASSIGAGGGYGYTF
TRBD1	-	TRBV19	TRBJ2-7	TGTGCCAGTAGTACCGGGACAGGGGACGTCTACGAGCAGTACTTC	CASSTGTGDVYEQYF
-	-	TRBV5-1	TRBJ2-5	TGCGCCAGCAGCGGCGACTCTGGGGTAGAGACCCAGTACTTC	CASSGDSGVETQYF